Listed here are 6 T cell receptor beta chains from one sample, sequenced in a study of long-term antiretroviral therapy in people with HIV. The libraries were made with immunoSEQ v3.0 at survey level. Method: immunoSEQ multiplex PCR; TCRdb's copy keeps in-frame clones and lacks some. The table shows about 15,000 clones, with around 83% occurring only once. Sequencing was performed on unsorted PBMCs, taken just before starting antiretroviral therapy. The receptor set was obtained from a man aged 35 to 55 with HIV.

Only a few counts were recorded for this clone. The V and J genes are TRBV7-9 and TRBJ1-5; tentative D call: TRBD1 (5 bases). This CDR3 is 16 amino acids long. CDR1 and CDR2 from the germline V gene are SEHNR and FQNEAQ (reference sequence). Trimming shortened V by 3 bases and J by 0 bases, and 12 bases separated the two germline ends. In DNA, the CDR3 is TGTGCCAGCAGCTTTTCCATGACAGATAGCAATCAGCCCCAGCATTTT. Translation gives CASSFSMTDSNQPQHF.

The J gene is TRBJ2-6, the V gene TRBV5-1, with 11 positions matching TRBD1. Germline CDR1 reads SGHRS; CDR2 reads YFSETQ. After removal of 7 bases from V and 4 bases from J, the junction contained 10 bases not matched to a gene. The CDR3 consists of 17 residues. Here the CDR3 DNA reads TGCGCCAGCTCCCGGACAGGGGGCGAAGTCGGGGCCAACGTCCTGACTTTC. It is translated as CASSRTGGEVGANVLTF.

The V and J genes are TRBV9 and TRBJ2-5, with D possibly matching TRBD2 (6 bases). Germline V gene data show CDR1 as SGDLS and CDR2 as YYNGEE. The V end lost 0 bases, the J end lost 5 bases, and 14 bases lay between the germline ends. CDR3 size: 15 residues. This CDR3 is CASSVGAGRRETQYF. The CDR3, as DNA: TGTGCCAGCAGCGTAGGGGCGGGGAGACGGGAGACCCAGTACTTC. The full variable domain, in which reference TRBV9 and TRBJ2-5 provide the parts outside the CDR3, is DSGVTQTPKHLITATGQRVTLRCSPRSGDLSVYWYQQSLDQGLQFLIQYYNGEERAKGNILERFSAQQFPDLHSELNLSSLELGDSALYFCASSVGAGRRETQYFGPGTRLLVL.

The V and J genes are TRBV30 and TRBJ1-1; 10 bases agree with TRBD1. The CDR3 spans 15 residues. The V gene end was trimmed by 1 base and the J gene end by 10 bases; junction bases not matched to a gene: 12. Germline lookup yields CDR1 GTSNPN and CDR2 SVGIG (reference sequence). The chain's CDR3 is CAWSATPGTGAGAFF. CDR3 nucleotide sequence: TGTGCCTGGAGTGCTACTCCCGGGACAGGGGCGGGAGCTTTCTTT.

The chain has TRBV19 and TRBJ2-2; the D gene could be TRBD1 or TRBD2 (6 bases each). The CDR3 has 15 amino acids. From germline, CDR1 is LNHDA and CDR2 SQIVND (reference sequence). The V end was cut by 3 bases, the J end by 1 base, with 9 bases between. Written as DNA, the CDR3 is TGTGCCAGTAGTATCGGGGGCGAGAACACCGGGGAGCTGTTTTTT. It codes for CASSIGGENTGELFF. Drawing the rest from reference TRBV19 and TRBJ2-2, the complete variable domain is DGGITQSPKYLFRKEGQNVTLSCEQNLNHDAMYWYRQDPGQGLRLIYYSQIVNDFQKGDIAEGYSVSREKKESFPLTVTSAQKNPTAFYLCASSIGGENTGELFFGEGSRLTVL.

This chain joins TRBV30 and TRBJ2-1; D perhaps matches TRBD2 (5 bases). The CDR3 is 13 amino acids. Germline CDR1 reads GTSNPN; CDR2 reads SVGIG (reference sequence). In DNA, the CDR3 is TGTACCCTAGCACCGAGCTCCTACAATGAGCAGTTCTTC. As protein: CTLAPSSYNEQFF.